The next 17 T cell receptor beta chains were all read from a single sample in a study of blood T cell repertoires in COVID-19 (dated by TCRdb to about 2020). The library was generated by the immunoSEQ multiplex PCR assay. TCRdb re-hosts the immuneACCESS table, in-frame sequences only. Its copies lack some clones; in the studies checked, an unresolved V gene accounts for under half of them, and the cause for the rest is not known. For this sample there are around 150,000 clones; 80% to 95% appear just once. Over 3.5% of the sample is taken by the ten largest. Source material: peripheral blood. These receptors were collected from a woman in her forties or fifties with acute or convalescent COVID-19.

The V gene is TRBV30, the J gene TRBJ1-2; a weak D match, TRBD1 (6 bases). The CDR3 spans 13 residues. With 0 bases removed from V and 8 bases from J, the gap between germline ends came to 13 bases. CDR1 is GTSNPN and CDR2 is SVGIG in the germline V gene (reference sequence). Here the CDR3 reads CAWSVQSGEGYTF. The DNA of the CDR3 is TGTGCCTGGAGTGTACAGTCAGGGGAAGGCTACACCTTC.

The V call is TRBV13, the J call TRBJ2-7; 11 bases are shared with TRBD1. The germline V gene encodes CDR1 PRHDT and CDR2 FYEKMQ (reference sequence). The J segment lost 4 bases and the V segment lost 5 bases, leaving 4 bases of the junction unmatched. The CDR3 contains 14 residues. The CDR3 region is CASSTGQGAYEQYF. CDR3 bases: TGTGCCAGCAGCACTGGACAGGGGGCTTACGAGCAGTACTTC.

The V call is TRBV6-5, the J call TRBJ1-2; 8 nucleotides line up with TRBD1. V lost 6 bases to trimming and J lost 4 bases; unmatched junction nucleotides: 7. Germline V gene data show CDR1 as MNHEY and CDR2 as SVGAGI. The CDR3 has 14 amino acids. CDR3 sequence: CASRSGGAGYGYTF. The DNA for the CDR3 is TGTGCCAGCAGATCAGGGGGCGCTGGCTATGGCTACACCTTC.

The rearrangement links TRBV27 to TRBJ2-5; 9 bases match TRBD1. CDR1 MNHEY and CDR2 SMNVEV come from the germline V gene (reference sequence). CDR3 length equals 15 residues. V was clipped by 3 bases and J by 5 bases; unmatched bases: 7. CDR3 DNA: TGTGCCAGCAGTTTTACAGGGGGCTCGTGGGAGACCCAGTACTTC. It specifies CASSFTGGSWETQYF.

This rearrangement joins TRBV29-1 to TRBJ1-2, with D possibly matching TRBD1 (6 bases). This CDR3 has 13 amino acids. Germline V CDR1 and CDR2: SQVTM, ANQGSEA. V lost 5 bases to trimming and J lost 5 bases, with 15 bases between them. The CDR3: CSVITGLAYGYTF. The CDR3 region has the DNA TGCAGCGTTATCACAGGGTTAGCATATGGCTACACCTTC.

CDR3: CASEQGTEPQHF. In DNA, the CDR3 is TGTGCCAGCGAACAGGGGACGGAGCCCCAGCATTTT. V is TRBV25-1 and J is TRBJ1-5; 7 bases align to TRBD1. The CDR3 contains 12 residues. Germline V gives CDR1 MGHDK, CDR2 SYGVNS. Losses at the gene ends were 8 bases for V and 8 bases for J; bases not matched to a gene: 6.

This sequence joins TRBV12-3 or TRBV12-4 and TRBJ2-7, with 9 nucleotides matching TRBD2. The CDR3 length is 13 residues. V shed 6 bases and J 3 bases; nucleotides not matched to a gene: 3. CDR3 DNA sequence: TGTGCCAGCAGCCTAGCGGGGATCTACGAGCAGTACTTC. This gives the protein CASSLAGIYEQYF.

J is TRBJ2-2 and V is TRBV7-9; D remains unclear. Germline V CDR1 and CDR2: SEHNR, FQNEAQ (reference sequence). Trimming stripped 1 base from V and 7 bases from J, with 7 bases between. The CDR3 totals 13 residues. The CDR3 nucleotides are TGTGCCAGCAGCTTAGGATGGAGCGGGGAGCTGTTTTTT. Translated, it gives CASSLGWSGELFF.

The chain employs TRBV19 and TRBJ1-1; 9 bases align to TRBD1. V dropped 2 bases and J dropped 5; count of bases not matched to a gene: 6. This CDR3 has 15 residues. Per the germline V gene, CDR1 is LNHDA and CDR2 is SQIVND (reference sequence). The CDR3 DNA follows: TGTGCCAGTAGTATATTACAGGGGGCAAGAACTGAAGCTTTCTTT. The encoded protein is CASSILQGARTEAFF.

This clone has only a few counts. The rearrangement joins TRBV5-6 to TRBJ1-2; no firm D call. V was shortened by 5 bases and J by 0 bases, with 14 bases between the two germline ends. Germline V gives CDR1 SGHDT, CDR2 YYEEEE. The CDR3 covers 15 residues. In DNA form, the CDR3 reads TGTGCCAGCAGAGATAGACGCAGGCCTAACTATGGCTACACCTTC. Protein: CASRDRRRPNYGYTF.

The rearrangement joins TRBV7-9 to TRBJ2-2, with D unresolved. The CDR3 sequence is 13 residues long. The germline gives CDR1 SEHNR, CDR2 FQNEAQ (reference sequence). V was trimmed by 5 bases and J by 8 bases, leaving 12 bases between them. CDR3 nucleotide sequence: TGTGCCAGCAGCCAACCCCAGGCGGGGGAGCTGTTTTTT. Translating it yields CASSQPQAGELFF. Combining the CDR3 with reference TRBV7-9 and TRBJ2-2 gives the whole variable domain DTGVSQNPRHKITKRGQNVTFRCDPISEHNRLYWYRQTLGQGPEFLTYFQNEAQLEKSRLLSDRFSAERPKGSFSTLEIQRTEQGDSAMYLCASSQPQAGELFFGEGSRLTVL.

This clone is a singleton in its sample. This chain links TRBV6-5 with TRBJ2-3; 12 bases fit TRBD2. The trim removed 7 bases at V and 2 bases at J, leaving 4 bases unmatched. Germline lookup yields CDR1 MNHEY and CDR2 SVGAGI. The CDR3 sequence is 15 residues long. CDR3 nucleotides: TGTGCCAGCACCAGACTAGCGGGGGTCACAGATACGCAGTATTTT. Translating it yields CASTRLAGVTDTQYF.

The rearrangement links TRBV10-1 to TRBJ2-1, with 7 bases matching TRBD2. The CDR3 has 15 amino acids. Germline V gene lookup returns CDR1 WNHNN and CDR2 SYGVQD (reference sequence). With V trimmed by 4 bases and J by 6 bases, 9 bases remained unmatched. The CDR3 is CASSGIGGLGNEQFF. CDR3 bases: TGCGCCAGCAGTGGTATCGGGGGGTTGGGCAATGAGCAGTTCTTC.

The chain carries TRBV19 and TRBJ1-5, with a weak D call TRBD1 (5 bases). The CDR3 contains 16 residues. V was cut by 3 bases and J by 4 bases, with 16 bases left in between. The germline CDR1 and CDR2 sequences are LNHDA and SQIVND (reference sequence). CDR3 bases: TGTGCCAGTAGTATTTCTTTGTGGGGGAGGAATCAGCCCCAGCATTTT. This encodes CASSISLWGRNQPQHF.

The V and J genes are TRBV10-3 and TRBJ2-7; the D is unclear. The V gene's germline CDR1 is ENHRY and CDR2 SYGVKD. V shed 4 bases and J shed 2 bases, with 9 bases lying between them. CDR3 length equals 13 residues. The CDR3 DNA reads as TGTGCCATCAGTGGCTGGGCTGCCTACGAGCAGTACTTC. Residues: CAISGWAAYEQYF.

The rearrangement joins TRBV15 to TRBJ1-2; 7 positions match TRBD1. Unmatched junction bases numbered 12, after V lost 0 bases and J lost 2 bases. Germline CDR1 and CDR2: LNHNV and YYDKDF (reference sequence). The CDR3 totals 18 residues. CDR3 nucleotides: TGTGCCACCAGCAGAGATCAAGTATTGGGACAGAAAAACTATGGCTACACCTTC. Amino acid sequence: CATSRDQVLGQKNYGYTF. Looking up the rest from reference TRBV15 and TRBJ1-2 gives the full variable domain: DAMVIQNPRYQVTQFGKPVTLSCSQTLNHNVMYWYQQKSSQAPKLLFHYYDKDFNNEADTPDNFQSRRPNTSFCFLDIRSPGLGDTAMYLCATSRDQVLGQKNYGYTFGSGTRLTVV.

This chain joins TRBV11-2 and TRBJ2-2; unclear D gene. V was clipped by 5 bases and J by 5 bases, with 6 bases between them. CDR1 and CDR2 (germline): SGHAT, FQNNGV. The CDR3 sequence is 12 residues long. In DNA, the CDR3 is TGTGCCAGCAGCCCCCCTACCGGGGAGCTGTTTTTT. Translation: CASSPPTGELFF.